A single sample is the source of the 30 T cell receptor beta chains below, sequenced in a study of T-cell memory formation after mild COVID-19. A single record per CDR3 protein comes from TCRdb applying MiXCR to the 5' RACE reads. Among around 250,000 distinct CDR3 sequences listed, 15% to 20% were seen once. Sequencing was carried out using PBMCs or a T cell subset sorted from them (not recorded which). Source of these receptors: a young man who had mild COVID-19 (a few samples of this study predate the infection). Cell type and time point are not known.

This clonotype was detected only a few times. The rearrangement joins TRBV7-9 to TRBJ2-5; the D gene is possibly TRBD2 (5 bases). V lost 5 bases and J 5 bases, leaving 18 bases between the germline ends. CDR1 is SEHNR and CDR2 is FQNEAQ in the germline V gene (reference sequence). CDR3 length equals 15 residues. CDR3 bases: TGTGCCAGCAGCCTAACCGCTGCCGGCGGGGAGACCCAGTACTTC. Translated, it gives CASSLTAAGGETQYF.

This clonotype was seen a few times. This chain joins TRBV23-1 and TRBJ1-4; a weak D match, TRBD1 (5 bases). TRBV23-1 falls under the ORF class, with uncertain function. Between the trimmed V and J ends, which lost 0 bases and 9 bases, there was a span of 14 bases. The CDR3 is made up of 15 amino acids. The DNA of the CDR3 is TGCGCCAGCAGTCAATCGGCCAGGGATAGGCAAAAACTGTTTTTT. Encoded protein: CASSQSARDRQKLFF.

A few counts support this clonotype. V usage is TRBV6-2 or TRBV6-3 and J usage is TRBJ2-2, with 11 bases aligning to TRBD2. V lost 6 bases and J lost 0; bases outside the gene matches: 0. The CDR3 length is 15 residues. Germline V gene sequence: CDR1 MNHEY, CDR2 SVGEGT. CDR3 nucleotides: TGTGCCAGCAGACTAGCGGGGGCGAACACCGGGGAGCTGTTTTTT. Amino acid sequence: CASRLAGANTGELFF.

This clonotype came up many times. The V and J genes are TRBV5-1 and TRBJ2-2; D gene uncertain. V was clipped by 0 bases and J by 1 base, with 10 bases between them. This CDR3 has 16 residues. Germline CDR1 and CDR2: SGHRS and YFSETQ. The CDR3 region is CASSLDLTVNTGELFF. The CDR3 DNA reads TGCGCCAGCAGCTTGGATCTAACGGTGAACACCGGGGAGCTGTTTTTT.

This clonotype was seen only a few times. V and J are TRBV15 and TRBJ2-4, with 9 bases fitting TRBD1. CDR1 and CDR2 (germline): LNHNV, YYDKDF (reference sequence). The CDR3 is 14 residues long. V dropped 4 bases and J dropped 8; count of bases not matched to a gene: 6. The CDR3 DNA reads TGTGCCACCAGCAAGGACAGGGGTTTGGACATTCAGTACTTC. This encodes CATSKDRGLDIQYF.

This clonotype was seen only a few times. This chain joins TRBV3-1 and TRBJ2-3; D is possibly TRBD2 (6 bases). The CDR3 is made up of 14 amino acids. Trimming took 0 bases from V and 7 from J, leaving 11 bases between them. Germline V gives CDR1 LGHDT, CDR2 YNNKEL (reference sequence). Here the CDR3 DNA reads TGTGCCAGCAGCCAAGATTATACTAGCTATACGCAGTATTTT. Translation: CASSQDYTSYTQYF.

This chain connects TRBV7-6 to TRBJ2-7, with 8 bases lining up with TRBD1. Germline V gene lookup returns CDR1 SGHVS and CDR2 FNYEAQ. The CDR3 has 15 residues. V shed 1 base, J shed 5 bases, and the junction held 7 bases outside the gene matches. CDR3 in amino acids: CASSLGGRGQDEQYF. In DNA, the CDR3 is TGTGCCAGCAGCTTAGGTGGCAGGGGGCAGGACGAGCAGTACTTC.

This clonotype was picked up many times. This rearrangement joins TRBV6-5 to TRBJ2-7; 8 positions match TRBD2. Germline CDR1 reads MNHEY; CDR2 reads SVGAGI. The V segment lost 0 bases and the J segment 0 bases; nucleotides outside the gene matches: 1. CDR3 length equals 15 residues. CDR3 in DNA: TGTGCCAGCAGTTACTCCAGCGGGGGCTCCTACGAGCAGTACTTC. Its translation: CASSYSSGGSYEQYF.

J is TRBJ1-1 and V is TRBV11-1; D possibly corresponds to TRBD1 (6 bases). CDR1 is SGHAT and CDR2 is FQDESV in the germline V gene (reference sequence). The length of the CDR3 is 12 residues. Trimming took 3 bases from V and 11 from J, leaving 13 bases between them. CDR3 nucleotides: TGTGCCAGCAGCTTCCTCAGGGGCGAGGCTTTCTTT. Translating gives CASSFLRGEAFF.

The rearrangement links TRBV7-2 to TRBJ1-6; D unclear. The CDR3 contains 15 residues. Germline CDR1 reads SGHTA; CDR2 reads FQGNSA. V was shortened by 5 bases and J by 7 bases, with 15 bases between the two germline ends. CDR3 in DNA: TGTGCCAGCAGCCTCCAGTCCAGTTCCAATTCACCCCTCCACTTT. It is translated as CASSLQSSSNSPLHF.

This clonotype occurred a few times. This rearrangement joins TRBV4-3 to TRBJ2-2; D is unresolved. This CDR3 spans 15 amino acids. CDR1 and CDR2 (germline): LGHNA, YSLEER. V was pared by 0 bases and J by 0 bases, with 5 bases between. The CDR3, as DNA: TGCGCCAGCAGCCAAGAGTTCACGAACACCGGGGAGCTGTTTTTT. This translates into CASSQEFTNTGELFF.

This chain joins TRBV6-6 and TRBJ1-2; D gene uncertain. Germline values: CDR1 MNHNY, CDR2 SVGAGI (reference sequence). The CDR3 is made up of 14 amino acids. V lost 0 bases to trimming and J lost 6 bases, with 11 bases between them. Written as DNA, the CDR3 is TGTGCCAGCAGTTACTCGAAAGGGATCGATGGCTACACCTTC. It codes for CASSYSKGIDGYTF.

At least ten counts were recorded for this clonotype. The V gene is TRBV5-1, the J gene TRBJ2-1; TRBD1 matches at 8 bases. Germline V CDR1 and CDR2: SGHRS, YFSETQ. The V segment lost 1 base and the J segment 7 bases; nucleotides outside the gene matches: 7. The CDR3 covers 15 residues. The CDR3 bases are TGCGCCAGCAGCTTGAACACAGGGGGTCGAAATGAGCAGTTCTTC. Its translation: CASSLNTGGRNEQFF.

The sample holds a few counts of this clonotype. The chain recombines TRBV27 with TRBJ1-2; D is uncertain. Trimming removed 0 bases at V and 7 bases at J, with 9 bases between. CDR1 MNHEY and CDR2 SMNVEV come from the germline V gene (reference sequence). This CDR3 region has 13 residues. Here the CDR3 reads CASSLSGSGGYTF. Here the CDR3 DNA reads TGTGCCAGCAGTTTATCGGGCAGTGGTGGCTACACCTTC.

CDR3 loop: CASSQDREETQYF. CDR3 DNA: TGTGCCAGCAGCCAGGACAGAGAAGAGACCCAGTACTTC. V gene TRBV11-2 combines with J gene TRBJ2-5, with D possibly TRBD1 on 6 matching bases. The V gene's germline CDR1 is SGHAT and CDR2 FQNNGV. Trimming stripped 5 bases from V and 3 bases from J, with 10 bases between. CDR3 size: 13 residues.

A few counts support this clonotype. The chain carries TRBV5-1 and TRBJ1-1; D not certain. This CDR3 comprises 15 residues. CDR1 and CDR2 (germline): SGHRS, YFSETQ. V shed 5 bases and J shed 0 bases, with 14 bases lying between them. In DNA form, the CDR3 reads TGCGCCAGCAGTCCCGGAGCGTCCATGAACACTGAAGCTTTCTTT. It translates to CASSPGASMNTEAFF. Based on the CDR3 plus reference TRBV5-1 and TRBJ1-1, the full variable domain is KAGVTQTPRYLIKTRGQQVTLSCSPISGHRSVSWYQQTPGQGLQFLFEYFSETQRNKGNFPGRFSGRQFSNSRSEMNVSTLELGDSALYLCASSPGASMNTEAFFGQGTRLTVV.

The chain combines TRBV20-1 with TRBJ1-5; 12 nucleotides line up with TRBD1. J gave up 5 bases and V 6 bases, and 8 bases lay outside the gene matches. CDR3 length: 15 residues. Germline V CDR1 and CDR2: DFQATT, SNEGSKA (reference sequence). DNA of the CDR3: TGCAGTGCGTCTCCGGGACAGGGGGCCTATCAGCCCCAGCATTTT. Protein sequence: CSASPGQGAYQPQHF.

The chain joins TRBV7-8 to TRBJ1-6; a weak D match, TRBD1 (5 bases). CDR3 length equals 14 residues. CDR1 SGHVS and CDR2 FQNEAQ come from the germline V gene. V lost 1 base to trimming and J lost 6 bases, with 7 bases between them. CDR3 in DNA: TGTGCCAGCAGCTTAGTGGGGGGTAATTCACCCCTCCACTTT. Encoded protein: CASSLVGGNSPLHF.

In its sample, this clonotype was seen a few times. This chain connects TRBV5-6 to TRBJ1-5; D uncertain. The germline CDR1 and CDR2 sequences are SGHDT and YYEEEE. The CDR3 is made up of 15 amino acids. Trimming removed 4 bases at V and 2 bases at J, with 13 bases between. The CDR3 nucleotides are TGTGCCAGCAGCGCGCGTAGATGGGGCAATCAGCCCCAGCATTTT. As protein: CASSARRWGNQPQHF.

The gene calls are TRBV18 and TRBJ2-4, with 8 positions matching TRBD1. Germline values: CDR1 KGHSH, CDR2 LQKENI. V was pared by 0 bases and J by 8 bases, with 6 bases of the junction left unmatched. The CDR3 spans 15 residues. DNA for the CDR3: TGTGCCAGCTCACCACCCCTGACAGGGGATTACATTCAGTACTTC. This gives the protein CASSPPLTGDYIQYF.

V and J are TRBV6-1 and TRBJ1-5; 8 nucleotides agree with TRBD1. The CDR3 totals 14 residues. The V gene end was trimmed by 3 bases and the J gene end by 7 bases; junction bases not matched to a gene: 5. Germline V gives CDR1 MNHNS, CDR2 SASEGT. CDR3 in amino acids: CASSEDRVGQPQHF. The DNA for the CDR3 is TGTGCCAGCAGTGAGGACAGGGTAGGCCAGCCCCAGCATTTT.

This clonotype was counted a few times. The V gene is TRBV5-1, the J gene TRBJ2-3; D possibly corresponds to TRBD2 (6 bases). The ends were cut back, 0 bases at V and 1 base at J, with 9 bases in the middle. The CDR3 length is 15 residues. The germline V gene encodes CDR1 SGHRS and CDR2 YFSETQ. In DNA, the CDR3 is TGCGCCAGCAGCTTGGATCCGGGGGGCACAGATACGCAGTATTTT. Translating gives CASSLDPGGTDTQYF.

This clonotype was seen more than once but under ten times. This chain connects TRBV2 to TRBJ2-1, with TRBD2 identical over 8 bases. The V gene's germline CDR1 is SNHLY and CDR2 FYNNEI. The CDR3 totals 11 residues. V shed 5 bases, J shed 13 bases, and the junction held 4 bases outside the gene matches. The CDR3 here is CASSTGGDQFF. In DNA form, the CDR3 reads TGTGCCAGCAGTACGGGGGGGGACCAGTTCTTC.

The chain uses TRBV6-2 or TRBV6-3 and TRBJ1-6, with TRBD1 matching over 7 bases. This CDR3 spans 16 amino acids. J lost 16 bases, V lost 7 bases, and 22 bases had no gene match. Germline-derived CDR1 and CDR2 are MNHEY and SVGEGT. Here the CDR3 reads CASTRPGGTASFRLHF. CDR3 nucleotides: TGTGCCAGCACCCGCCCGGGGGGGACAGCAAGCTTTCGGCTCCACTTT.

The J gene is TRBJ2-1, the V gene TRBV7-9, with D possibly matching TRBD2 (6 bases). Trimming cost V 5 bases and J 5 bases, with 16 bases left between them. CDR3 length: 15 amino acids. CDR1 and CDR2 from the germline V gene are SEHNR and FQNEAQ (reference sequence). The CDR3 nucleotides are TGTGCCAGCAGCGCCCCCGGGAGCCCCAACAATGAGCAGTTCTTC. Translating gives CASSAPGSPNNEQFF.

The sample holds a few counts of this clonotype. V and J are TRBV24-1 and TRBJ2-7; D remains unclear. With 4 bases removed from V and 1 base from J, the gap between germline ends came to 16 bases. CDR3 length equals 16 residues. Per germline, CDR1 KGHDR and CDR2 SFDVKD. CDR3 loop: CATSDYRRLASYEQYF. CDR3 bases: TGTGCCACCAGTGACTATCGGCGGCTGGCTTCCTACGAGCAGTACTTC.

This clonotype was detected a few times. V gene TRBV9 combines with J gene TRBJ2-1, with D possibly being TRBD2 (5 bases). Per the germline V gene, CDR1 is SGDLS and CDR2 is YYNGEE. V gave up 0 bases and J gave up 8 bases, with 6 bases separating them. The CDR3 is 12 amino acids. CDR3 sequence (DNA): TGTGCCAGCAGCGTAGGGGGAGATGAGCAGTTCTTC. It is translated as CASSVGGDEQFF.

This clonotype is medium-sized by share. In DNA, the CDR3 is TGTGCCAGCAGTTCATGGCGGGACGGCCACGGGCAGTTCTTC. It translates to CASSSWRDGHGQFF. J is TRBJ2-1 and V is TRBV12-3 or TRBV12-4, with D maybe TRBD2 (6 bases). The CDR3 has 14 amino acids. The V end lost 4 bases, the J end lost 12 bases, and 19 bases lay between the germline ends.

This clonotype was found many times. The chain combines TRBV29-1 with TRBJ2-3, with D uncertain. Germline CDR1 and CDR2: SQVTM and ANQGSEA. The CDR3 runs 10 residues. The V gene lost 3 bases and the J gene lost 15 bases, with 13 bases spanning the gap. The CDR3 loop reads CSVEFPTTYF. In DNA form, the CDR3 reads TGCAGCGTTGAGTTCCCGACCACTTATTTT.

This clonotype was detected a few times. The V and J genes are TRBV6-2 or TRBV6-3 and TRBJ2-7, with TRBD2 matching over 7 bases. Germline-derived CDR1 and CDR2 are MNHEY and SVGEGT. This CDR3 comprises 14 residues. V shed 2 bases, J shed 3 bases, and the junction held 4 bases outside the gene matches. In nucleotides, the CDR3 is TGTGCCAGCAGTTACGGGCCGGGGGGCTACGAGCAGTACGTC. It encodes CASSYGPGGYEQYV.